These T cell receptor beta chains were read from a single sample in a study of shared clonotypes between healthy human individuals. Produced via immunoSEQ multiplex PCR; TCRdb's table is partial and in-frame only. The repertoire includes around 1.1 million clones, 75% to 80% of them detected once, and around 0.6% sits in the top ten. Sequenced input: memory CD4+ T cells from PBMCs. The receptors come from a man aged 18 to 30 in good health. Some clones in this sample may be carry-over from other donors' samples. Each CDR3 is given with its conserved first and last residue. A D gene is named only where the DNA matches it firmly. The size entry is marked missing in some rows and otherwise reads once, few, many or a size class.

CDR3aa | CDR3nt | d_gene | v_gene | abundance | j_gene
CASSINGGHEQYF | TGTGCCAGTAGTATAAATGGGGGCCACGAGCAGTACTTC | . | TRBV19 | . | TRBJ2-7
CACKGAWGEQYF | TGTGCCTGTAAGGGGGCCTGGGGAGAGCAGTACTTC | TRBD1 | TRBV30 | few | TRBJ2-7
CASSPALTYNSPLHF | TGTGCCAGCAGCCCTGCCCTAACCTATAATTCACCCCTCCACTTT | . | TRBV5-5 | . | TRBJ1-6
CASSQAGAYNEKLFF | TGCGCCAGCAGCCAAGCTGGGGCCTATAATGAAAAACTGTTTTTT | . | TRBV4-1 | . | TRBJ1-4
CASSQLPGANVLTF | TGTGCCAGCAGTCAGTTACCTGGGGCCAACGTCCTGACTTTC | . | TRBV6-1 | few | TRBJ2-6
CASSLSAAGGREKLFF | TGTGCCAGCAGCTTAAGTGCCGCAGGGGGCCGAGAAAAACTGTTTTTT | TRBD1 | TRBV11-2 | . | TRBJ1-4
CASSLGTGGYNEQFF | TGCGCCAGCAGCTTGGGAACGGGGGGATACAATGAGCAGTTCTTC | TRBD2 | TRBV5-1 | . | TRBJ2-1
CASSPFQGSNQPQHF | TGTGCCAGCTCACCTTTTCAGGGGAGCAATCAGCCCCAGCATTTT | . | TRBV18 | . | TRBJ1-5
CASSYDGTGPYEQYF | TGTGCCAGCAGTTACGATGGGACAGGTCCCTACGAGCAGTACTTC | TRBD1 | TRBV6-5 | once | TRBJ2-7
CASSRDGRWLAGEKAKNIQYF | TGCGCCAGCAGCCGGGACGGCCGGTGGCTAGCGGGAGAAAAGGCCAAAAACATTCAGTACTTC | TRBD2 | TRBV5-1 | . | TRBJ2-4
CASSVVGTPRNTGELFF | TGTGCCAGCAGCGTAGTAGGGACACCTAGGAACACCGGGGAGCTGTTTTTT | . | TRBV9 | . | TRBJ2-2
CASSQDLVSGGQGGEQFF | TGTGCCAGCAGCCAAGATTTGGTTTCGGGGGGGCAGGGAGGTGAGCAGTTCTTC | TRBD2 | TRBV4-2 | . | TRBJ2-1
CASSLNQGAVRSDSIGTNYGYTF | TGTGCCAGTAGTCTAAACCAGGGGGCTGTAAGGTCCGACTCTATCGGGACTAACTATGGCTACACCTTC | TRBD1 | TRBV19 | . | TRBJ1-2
CASSRDSLDNEQFF | TGTGCCAGCTCACGGGACAGCCTAGACAATGAGCAGTTCTTC | TRBD1 | TRBV18 | . | TRBJ2-1
CASSLQGALGTGELFF | TGCGCCAGCAGCCTCCAGGGCGCCCTTGGGACCGGGGAGCTGTTTTTT | . | TRBV4-1 | . | TRBJ2-2
CSVLRGIPDTQYF | TGCAGCGTCCTGCGGGGGATCCCTGATACGCAGTATTTT | TRBD2 | TRBV29-1 | . | TRBJ2-3
CASSFIAGGGETQYF | TGTGCCAGCAGCTTTATAGCGGGAGGGGGAGAGACCCAGTACTTC | TRBD2 | TRBV5-4 | . | TRBJ2-5
CASSDPGRSSGNTIYF | TGTGCCAGCAGTGATCCGGGCAGGAGCTCTGGAAACACCATATATTTT | . | TRBV6-1 | . | TRBJ1-3
CASSVLGTRAFF | TGTGCCAGCAGTGTTTTGGGGACCCGAGCTTTCTTT | . | TRBV6-1 | many | TRBJ1-1
CASSPGAADYNEQFF | TGTGCCAGCTCACCAGGAGCGGCTGATTACAATGAGCAGTTCTTC | . | TRBV18 | . | TRBJ2-1
CASSFGGRDQPQHF | TGTGCCAGCAGCTTCGGCGGGAGGGATCAGCCCCAGCATTTT | . | TRBV7-8 | . | TRBJ1-5
CASSLQNLRISYNEQFF | TGTGCCAGCAGCCTCCAAAACCTCCGAATCTCCTACAATGAGCAGTTCTTC | . | TRBV7-2 | few | TRBJ2-1
CASSVGTGEQYF | TGTGCCAGCAGCGTCGGGACAGGCGAGCAGTACTTC | TRBD1 | TRBV9 | once | TRBJ2-7
CASSPRDRGFSGNTIYF | TGTGCCAGCAGCCCCAGGGACAGGGGATTCTCTGGAAACACCATATATTTT | TRBD1 | TRBV9 | . | TRBJ1-3
CASSASTDSTGELFF | TGTGCCAGCAGCGCATCAACGGACTCGACCGGGGAGCTGTTTTTT | . | TRBV7-7 | . | TRBJ2-2
CASSQTSGGDQYF | TGTGCCAGCAGCCAGACTTCTGGGGGGGATCAGTACTTC | TRBD2 | TRBV6-5 | . | TRBJ2-4
CASSLALGLAYNEQFF | TGCGCCAGCAGCTTGGCATTGGGACTAGCCTACAATGAGCAGTTCTTC | TRBD2 | TRBV5-1 | . | TRBJ2-1
CASSLDGFYQPQHF | TGTGCCAGCAGCTTAGATGGCTTCTATCAGCCCCAGCATTTT | . | TRBV11-2 | once | TRBJ1-5
CASSLEFGEQYF | TGTGCCAGCAGCCTAGAGTTTGGCGAGCAGTACTTC | . | TRBV9 | many | TRBJ2-7
CSVGRATNEKLFF | TGCAGCGTTGGTCGAGCAACTAATGAAAAACTGTTTTTT | . | TRBV29-1 | . | TRBJ1-4
CASSMVETNVLTF | TGTGCCAGTAGTATGGTCGAGACCAACGTCCTGACTTTC | . | TRBV19 | . | TRBJ2-6
CASSPLDRERNEQFF | TGTGCCAGCAGCCCGTTGGACAGGGAAAGGAATGAGCAGTTCTTC | TRBD1 | TRBV5-6 | . | TRBJ2-1
CASSPQGGVYEQYF | TGTGCCAGCAGTCCCCAAGGGGGGGTCTACGAGCAGTACTTC | . | TRBV7-9 | . | TRBJ2-7
CASSPRGTGADTQYF | TGTGCCAGCAGCCCACGAGGGACCGGGGCAGATACGCAGTATTTT | . | TRBV7-6 | once | TRBJ2-3
CAWSLGISYEQYF | TGTGCCTGGAGTTTGGGCATTAGCTACGAGCAGTACTTC | . | TRBV30 | . | TRBJ2-7
CASSSVRNTIYF | TGTGCCAGCAGCTCGGTTCGCAACACCATATATTTT | . | TRBV11-2 | . | TRBJ1-3
CSVGGGGNEQFF | TGCAGCGTTGGCGGCGGGGGCAATGAGCAGTTCTTC | TRBD2 | TRBV29-1 | . | TRBJ2-1
CSVDAGQGAGSNEKLFF | TGCAGCGTTGATGCCGGACAGGGGGCTGGGAGTAATGAAAAACTGTTTTTT | TRBD1 | TRBV29-1 | . | TRBJ1-4
CASSAYRGDTGELFF | TGCGCCAGCAGCGCCTACAGGGGTGACACCGGGGAGCTGTTTTTT | TRBD1 | TRBV5-1 | . | TRBJ2-2
CASRVGGDKSYEQYF | TGTGCCAGCCGGGTCGGGGGGGATAAATCCTACGAGCAGTACTTC | TRBD2 | TRBV7-2 | . | TRBJ2-7
CASSDASGGSYNEQFF | TGTGCCAGCAGTGACGCGAGCGGGGGCTCCTACAATGAGCAGTTCTTC | TRBD2 | TRBV25-1 | . | TRBJ2-1
CASSLEGGWTQNTGELFF | TGCGCCAGCAGCTTGGAGGGCGGGTGGACCCAGAACACCGGGGAGCTGTTTTTT | . | TRBV5-1 | . | TRBJ2-2
CATSLGGGRSDEQFF | TGTGCCACCAGCCTGGGCGGTGGGAGGTCGGATGAGCAGTTCTTC | . | TRBV15 | once | TRBJ2-1
CASSLLGQDQPQHF | TGTGCCAGCAGTTTATTGGGACAGGATCAGCCCCAGCATTTT | TRBD1 | TRBV28 | . | TRBJ1-5
CASSLNSGDTQYF | TGTGCCAGCAGCTTGAATAGTGGAGATACGCAGTATTTT | . | TRBV7-3 | . | TRBJ2-3
CASSLLYGANVLTF | TGTGCCAGCAGCTTATTATATGGGGCCAACGTCCTGACTTTC | . | TRBV11-2 | . | TRBJ2-6
CASSRTGEGSNQPQHF | TGTGCCAGCAGTCGGACAGGGGAAGGGAGCAATCAGCCCCAGCATTTT | TRBD1 | TRBV2 | . | TRBJ1-5
CASSPRTGNTGELFF | TGTGCCAGCAGCCCGAGGACAGGGAACACCGGGGAGCTGTTTTTT | TRBD1 | TRBV11-3 | . | TRBJ2-2
CASSRTDNYGYTF | TGTGCCAGCAGTCGGACGGACAACTATGGCTACACCTTC | . | TRBV6-5 | . | TRBJ1-2
CATQGAQRYSPLHF | TGTGCCACACAGGGGGCGCAGAGGTATTCACCCCTCCACTTT | TRBD1 | TRBV30 | . | TRBJ1-6
CASSFSFGTVSYEQYF | TGTGCCAGCAGTTTCTCCTTCGGGACAGTCTCCTACGAGCAGTACTTC | TRBD1 | TRBV27 | once | TRBJ2-7
CASSRGLAGHEQYF | TGTGCCAGCAGCCGGGGACTAGCGGGACACGAGCAGTACTTC | TRBD2 | TRBV28 | . | TRBJ2-7
CASSVISEQYF | TGTGCCAGCAGTGTCATATCTGAGCAGTACTTC | . | TRBV6-1 | . | TRBJ2-7
CASSGPFLRGTEAFF | TGTGCCAGCAGCGGCCCTTTTCTACGGGGGACTGAAGCTTTCTTT | . | TRBV11-2 | . | TRBJ1-1
CASSPGTGAETQYF | TGTGCCAGCAGCCCAGGGACAGGGGCAGAGACCCAGTACTTC | TRBD1 | TRBV7-7 | . | TRBJ2-5
CAIKDSLAGPGELFF | TGTGCCATCAAAGATAGTCTAGCGGGTCCAGGGGAGCTGTTTTTT | TRBD2 | TRBV10-3 | . | TRBJ2-2
CASGEQGGNTIYF | TGTGCCAGCGGTGAACAGGGTGGAAACACCATATATTTT | . | TRBV25-1 | . | TRBJ1-3
CASRLVLNTGELFF | TGTGCCAGCCGACTAGTCCTGAACACCGGGGAGCTGTTTTTT | . | TRBV7-9 | . | TRBJ2-2
CASSLRAGFYEQYF | TGTGCCAGCAGCTTACGGGCGGGGTTCTACGAGCAGTACTTC | . | TRBV7-8 | . | TRBJ2-7
CASSNDRVNEKLFF | TGTGCCAGTAGCAATGACAGGGTCAACGAAAAACTGTTTTTT | TRBD1 | TRBV19 | . | TRBJ1-4